This T cell receptor beta chain was captured by sequencing in a study of control samples from healthy donors and cancer patients (dated by TCRdb to 2018 to 2021). Library preparation used the immunoSEQ multiplex PCR assay. TCRdb carries this immuneACCESS record with in-frame sequences only. Its versions omit some clonotypes, under half of them owing to an unresolved V gene in the studies checked, with the rest unexplained. Within this sample are around 130,000 clones, with 88% of them counted one time only. The ten largest clones add up to more than 2.5% of the sample. Notes on this clone: What this receptor recognizes is not known. Per-base quality was not reported, and no clone a single base away is much larger than it.

Its CDR3 holds 13 amino acids, cysteine through phenylalanine. CDR3 DNA is the only sequence kept; it has 39 bases, read in frame from the first base. V loses 3 bases, J loses 2 bases, and the germline ends lie 9 bases apart. From a lookup of the germline V gene, CDR1 and CDR2 are SGHRS and YFSETQ. The receptor comes from a man aged 50 or older in good health. Material for sequencing was blood. The chain employs TRBV5-1 and TRBJ2-7; TRBD2 might be the D gene, on 6 matching bases. CDR3 sequence: CASSWGVAYEQYF. The DNA reads as follows: TGCGCCAGCAGCTGGGGGGTTGCCTACGAGCAGTACTTC.